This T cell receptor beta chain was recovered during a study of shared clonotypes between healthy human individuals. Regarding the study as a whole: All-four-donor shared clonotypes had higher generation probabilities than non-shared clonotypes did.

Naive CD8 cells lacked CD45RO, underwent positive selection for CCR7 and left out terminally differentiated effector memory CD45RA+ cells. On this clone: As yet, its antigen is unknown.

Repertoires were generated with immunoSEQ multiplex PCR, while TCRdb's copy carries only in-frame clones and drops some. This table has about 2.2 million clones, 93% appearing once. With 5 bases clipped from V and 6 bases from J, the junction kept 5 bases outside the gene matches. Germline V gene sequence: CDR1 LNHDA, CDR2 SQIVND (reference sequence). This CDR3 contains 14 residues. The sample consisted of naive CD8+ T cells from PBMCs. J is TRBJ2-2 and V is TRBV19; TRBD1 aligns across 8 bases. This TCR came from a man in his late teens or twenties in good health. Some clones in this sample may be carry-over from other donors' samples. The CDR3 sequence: CASSLQQGAGELFF. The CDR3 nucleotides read TGTGCCAGTAGTTTACAACAGGGGGCCGGGGAGCTGTTTTTT.